The source of this T cell receptor (beta chain) is a study of PD-L1 blockade in urothelial cancer. Study-wide background: A median blood sample held about 140,000 T cells and 80,000 or so unique TCRs.

Trimming removed 6 bases from V and 2 bases from J, with 10 bases in between. This CDR3 has 13 residues. Germline lookup yields CDR1 MNHEY and CDR2 SVGAGI. Clones were sequenced by immunoSEQ multiplex PCR, and TCRdb holds only the in-frame ones, with some missing. The table has under 90,000 clones, 85% to 95% seen once. The specimen was PBMCs, collected around atezolizumab (anti-PD-L1) treatment. The chain joins TRBV6-5 to TRBJ1-2, with D unclear. This clonotype was obtained from a man aged 60 to 75 with urothelial cancer. DNA of the CDR3: TGTGCCAGCAGGAGAGAACAGAACTATGGCTACACCTTC. Translation: CASRREQNYGYTF.